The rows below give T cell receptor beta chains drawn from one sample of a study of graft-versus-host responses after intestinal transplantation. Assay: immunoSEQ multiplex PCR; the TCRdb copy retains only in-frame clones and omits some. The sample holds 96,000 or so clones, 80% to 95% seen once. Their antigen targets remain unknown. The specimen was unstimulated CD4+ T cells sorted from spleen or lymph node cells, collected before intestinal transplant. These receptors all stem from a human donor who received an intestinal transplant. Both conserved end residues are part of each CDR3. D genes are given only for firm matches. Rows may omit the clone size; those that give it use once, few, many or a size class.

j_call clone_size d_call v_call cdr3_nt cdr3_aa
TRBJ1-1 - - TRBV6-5 TGTGCCAGCAGTTACGGCGGTCTCACTGAAGCTTTCTTT CASSYGGLTEAFF
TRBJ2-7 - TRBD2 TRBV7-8 TGTGCCAGCAGCTCCACTAGCGGTCCCTGGTACGAGCAGTACTTC CASSSTSGPWYEQYF
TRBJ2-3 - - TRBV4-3 TGCGCCAGCAGCCAAGTGGCTACCCTAGGCGCAGATACGCAGTATTTT CASSQVATLGADTQYF
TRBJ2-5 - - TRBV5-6 TGTGCCAGCAATGACAACCAAGAGACCCAGTACTTC CASNDNQETQYF
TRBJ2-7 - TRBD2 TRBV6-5 TGTGCCAGCAGTTTGCGGGAGGGGAGGGAGCAGTACTTC CASSLREGREQYF
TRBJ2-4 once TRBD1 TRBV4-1 TGCGCCAGCAGCGACCGGCCAGGGGGCGCAAACATTCAGTACTTC CASSDRPGGANIQYF
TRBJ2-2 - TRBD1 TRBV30 TGTGCCTCCCCTAGGACAGGGAACACCGGGGAGCTGTTTTTT CASPRTGNTGELFF
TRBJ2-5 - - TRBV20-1 TGCAGTGTGGAGTTAAAAGAGACCCAGTACTTC CSVELKETQYF
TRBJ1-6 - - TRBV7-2 TGTGCCAGCAGCCCCCTACAGGGTTCACCCCTCCACTTT CASSPLQGSPLHF
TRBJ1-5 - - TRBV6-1 TGTGCCAGCAGCGCTAACAGGAATAGCAATCAGCCCCAGCATTTT CASSANRNSNQPQHF
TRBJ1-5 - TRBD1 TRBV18 TGTGCCAGCTCACCACAGGGGGCCCTCAATCAGCCCCAGCATTTT CASSPQGALNQPQHF
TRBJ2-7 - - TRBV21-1 TGTGCCAGCAGCAAATTCTCCAACAGGGCCCTCTTCTACGAGCAGTACTTC CASSKFSNRALFYEQYF
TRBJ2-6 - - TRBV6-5 TGTGCCAGCAGTTACGGGCAGCCCAACGTCCTGACTTTC CASSYGQPNVLTF
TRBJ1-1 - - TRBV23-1 TGCGCCAGCAGTCAATCGAAGGGGGATCGGACTGAAGCTTTCTTT CASSQSKGDRTEAFF
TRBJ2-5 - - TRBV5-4 TGTGCCAGCAGCTTGGTAGGCAGGACTAAAGAGCAGTACTTC CASSLVGRTKEQYF
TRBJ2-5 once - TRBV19 TGTGCCAGTAGTATATACCCCCCCGCGAAACAAGAGACCCAGTACTTC CASSIYPPAKQETQYF
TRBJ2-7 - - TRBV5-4 TGTGCCAGCAGCCTTATCCCCAAGGGGGGGACCTACGAGCAGTACTTC CASSLIPKGGTYEQYF
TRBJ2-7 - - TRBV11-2 TGTGCCAGCAACGGAGGATTAACTGGCGAGCAGTACTTC CASNGGLTGEQYF
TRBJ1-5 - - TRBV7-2 TGTGCCAGCAGCTTAGTTGGGGGCGGAAATCAGCCCCAGCATTTT CASSLVGGGNQPQHF
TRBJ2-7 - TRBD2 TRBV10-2 TGCGCCAGCAGTGATTGGACGGGAGGGCCTTACGAGCAGTACTTC CASSDWTGGPYEQYF
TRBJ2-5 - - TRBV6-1 TGTGCCAGCAGTGACTTCAGGGTGGTAGAGACCCAGTACTTC CASSDFRVVETQYF
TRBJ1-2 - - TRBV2 TGTGCCAGCAGTGAGGGGCCGATCTATGGCTACACCTTC CASSEGPIYGYTF
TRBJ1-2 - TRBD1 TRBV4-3 TGCGCCAGCAGCCCTCTCCCGGGACAGGGGCGCTATGGCTACACCTTC CASSPLPGQGRYGYTF
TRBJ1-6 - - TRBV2 TGTGCCAGCACCGCTCAGGCCCCCGGAACATCCTCACCCCTCCACTTT CASTAQAPGTSSPLHF